The sequence of this T cell receptor (beta chain) was determined in a study of blood T cell repertoires in COVID-19. Looking at the study overall: Acute-phase and convalescent COVID-19 samples originated in the United States, Italy and Spain. T cells, B-cell-depleted T cells, or PBMCs supplied cDNA or gDNA.

Repertoires were generated with immunoSEQ multiplex PCR, while TCRdb's copy carries only in-frame clones and drops some. Of 380,000 or so clones in the sample, around nine tenths were seen once. Ages ranged from 18 to 89 years, with residence in about 24 US areas. Participants had their cohort set by participant-reported clinical history. This CDR3 contains 13 residues. In germline, CDR1 is SGHRS, CDR2 YFSETQ. Trimming took off 5 bases at V and 0 bases at J, with 8 bases between the two ends. Sequenced input: PBMCs or T cells enriched from blood (not recorded which). This sequence was found in a woman aged 25 to 39 with acute COVID-19. The chain combines TRBV5-1 with TRBJ1-2, with D perhaps TRBD1 (5 bases). CDR3 region: CASRAGPNYGYTF. The CDR3 DNA reads TGCGCCAGCAGGGCGGGACCTAACTATGGCTACACCTTC.